This T cell receptor (beta chain) derives from a study of CD8 T cells in ankylosing spondylitis (dated by TCRdb to about 2017). Background for the entire study: The study profiled T cell receptor beta repertoires in healthy donors and ankylosing spondylitis patients to find disease-linked TCR variants. The whole study cohort included under 140 healthy donors and 25 or so ankylosing spondylitis patients. Samples of peripheral blood were taken, and for ankylosing spondylitis patients, synovial fluid was collected as well.

Worth noting for this clonotype: Its antigen is unknown. The record has no base qualities; no much larger clone is one base away.

Sequenced using an Illumina HiSeq 2500. Quantitative 5'-RACE with molecular barcodes was the method used to prepare the TCR beta libraries. The published analysis was carried out like this. To identify disease-linked TCR variants, a new computational method was used, one built on a probabilistic model of VDJ rearrangement. TCRdb ran its own pipeline on the public reads, namely fastp trimming at Q25 and MiXCR clone calling, and kept in-frame beta chains. A single entry per CDR3 protein holds the most common genes and DNA from its merged rows. The V and J calls here are based on TCRdb, not the publication. This sample gives roughly 700,000 distinct CDR3 sequences in total; over 15% of them show up just once. The top ten hold 15% to 20% of the sample. On the study overall, not on this receptor specifically: Some of the motif variants had been reported before in the synovial fluid and blood of reactive arthritis patients, a finding that suggests common disease-initiation mechanisms. Blood from ankylosing spondylitis patients appeared to be characterized by a TCR beta motif composed of under ten highly homologous amino acid variants. The disease-linked clones had a CD8+ phenotype and were found at relatively low frequencies in peripheral blood. The disease-linked clones were reported to be significantly enriched in matched synovial fluid samples from ankylosing spondylitis patients.

The sample comprised blood, either unsorted or a sorted T cell fraction (not recorded which). The TCR comes from a male donor with ankylosing spondylitis.

The CDR3 region reads CASRQLGRVGEQFF. The sequence in DNA is TGTGCCAGCAGGCAGTTAGGTCGAGTTGGTGAGCAGTTCTTC. The sequence links TRBV12-3 or TRBV12-4 to TRBJ2-1, with the D segment identity uncertain. V is clipped by 6 bases and J by 9 bases, and the sequence between their germline boundaries is 18 bases long. The CDR3 starts with the cysteine, ends with the phenylalanine, and has 14 residues. Just CDR3 DNA is preserved here, 42 bases in frame from base 1.